This T cell receptor (beta chain) appears in the sequencing data of a study of CD8 T cells in ankylosing spondylitis. Study results and limitations: Reports of some motif variants in reactive arthritis synovial fluid and blood predate this one.

CDR1 SGHRS and CDR2 YFSETQ come from the germline V gene. There are 14 residues in the CDR3. J gave up 5 bases and V 0 bases, and 3 bases lay outside the gene matches. TCRdb re-called the 5' RACE reads through MiXCR, storing one row per CDR3 protein. In the table there are 130,000 or so distinct CDR3 sequences, over 6.5% of which are singletons. In its sample, this clonotype was seen many times. What it binds is not known. Source material: blood, either unsorted or a sorted T cell fraction (not recorded which). V usage is TRBV5-1 and J usage is TRBJ2-3, with 7 positions matching TRBD1. This sequence originates from a male donor with ankylosing spondylitis or in good health (not recorded which). The CDR3: CASSLVQGLDTQYF. For the CDR3, the DNA is TGCGCCAGCAGCTTGGTACAGGGGCTAGATACGCAGTATTTT. Together with reference TRBV5-1 and TRBJ2-3, the CDR3 gives the full variable domain: KAGVTQTPRYLIKTRGQQVTLSCSPISGHRSVSWYQQTPGQGLQFLFEYFSETQRNKGNFPGRFSGRQFSNSRSEMNVSTLELGDSALYLCASSLVQGLDTQYFGPGTRLTVL.